The 27 T cell receptor beta chains below were found in one sample sequenced in a study of blood T cell repertoires in COVID-19. Profiling relied on immunoSEQ multiplex PCR, and the TCRdb table lists in-frame clones only, not all of them. The sample consists of some 270,000 clones, approximately 86% of them appearing once. The sequencing input was peripheral blood. Every receptor here comes from a woman aged 55 to 70 who had recovered from COVID-19.

The rearrangement uses TRBV28 and TRBJ1-1; 8 nucleotides match TRBD1. V lost 3 bases to trimming and J lost 4 bases; unmatched junction nucleotides: 10. The germline CDR1 and CDR2 sequences are MDHEN and SYDVKM. The CDR3 runs 16 residues. CDR3 sequence reads: CASSFHGTGLSTEAFF. The CDR3 region has the DNA TGTGCCAGCAGTTTCCACGGGACAGGTTTGAGCACTGAAGCTTTCTTT.

V gene TRBV4-3 combines with J gene TRBJ2-3, with TRBD2 identical over 12 bases. This CDR3 has 20 amino acids. Per the germline V gene, CDR1 is LGHNA and CDR2 is YSLEER. J was trimmed by 3 bases and V by 4 bases; bases with no gene match: 17. In DNA form, the CDR3 reads TGCGCCAGCAGCCCTCGGCTAGCGGGGGGGCCTCAATCGATGACAGATACGCAGTATTTT. Translating it yields CASSPRLAGGPQSMTDTQYF.

The rearrangement uses TRBV7-9 and TRBJ2-7; D possibly corresponds to TRBD1 (5 bases). V dropped 4 bases and J dropped 5 bases, with 9 bases sitting between them. There are 12 residues in the CDR3. Per the germline V gene, CDR1 is SEHNR and CDR2 is FQNEAQ (reference sequence). The CDR3 DNA reads TGTGCCAGCAGCTACGAAGGGGACGAGCAGTACTTC. It translates to CASSYEGDEQYF.

V gene TRBV5-1 combines with J gene TRBJ2-7; the match to TRBD2 covers 7 bases. V lost 1 base and J lost 3; bases outside the gene matches: 10. The CDR3 runs to 16 residues. Germline V gene lookup returns CDR1 SGHRS and CDR2 YFSETQ. CDR3: CASSLFSSAGLYEQYF. The DNA of the CDR3 is TGCGCCAGCAGCTTGTTTTCGTCAGCGGGGCTCTACGAGCAGTACTTC.

V and J are TRBV4-2 and TRBJ2-7; 11 bases map to TRBD2. The CDR3 is 17 residues long. CDR1 is LGHNA and CDR2 is YNFKEQ in the germline V gene. Trimming took 3 bases from V and 4 from J; bases not matched to a gene: 11. DNA of the CDR3: TGTGCCAGCAGCCACCACTTGACTAGCGGGGCTTTGTACGAGCAGTACTTC. This translates into CASSHHLTSGALYEQYF.

The chain employs TRBV4-3 and TRBJ2-4; D call uncertain. The CDR3 is 15 residues long. Germline V gene lookup returns CDR1 LGHNA and CDR2 YSLEER. Trimming removed 1 base from V and 0 bases from J, with 7 bases in between. The CDR3 coding sequence is TGCGCCAGCAGCCAAGCAGCGTCAGCCAAAAACATTCAGTACTTC. It translates to CASSQAASAKNIQYF.

This rearrangement joins TRBV3-1 (or the pseudogene TRBV3-2) to TRBJ2-7; 7 bases are a match to TRBD2. Looked up from germline, CDR1 is LGHDT and CDR2 is YNNKEL (reference sequence). This CDR3 has 16 amino acids. V lost 3 bases to trimming and J lost 2 bases; unmatched junction nucleotides: 10. CDR3 coding DNA: TGTGCCAGCAGCCAGTCACTAAGCGGGGTTCCCTACGAGCAGTACTTC. It is translated as CASSQSLSGVPYEQYF.

The V call is TRBV5-4, the J call TRBJ2-5; 7 bases are a match to TRBD1. The V segment lost 6 bases and the J segment 2 bases; nucleotides outside the gene matches: 10. Germline CDR1 SGHNT, CDR2 YYREEE (reference sequence). There are 15 residues in the CDR3. CDR3 sequence reads: CASTDNPRGQETQYF. CDR3 DNA: TGTGCCAGCACGGACAACCCCAGGGGGCAAGAGACCCAGTACTTC.

CDR3 nucleotide sequence: TGTGCCAGCAGCCCCTACAGGGGCTTTAATTCACCCCTCCACTTT. It encodes CASSPYRGFNSPLHF. The rearrangement uses TRBV9 and TRBJ1-6; 7 bases agree with TRBD1. V lost 4 bases, J lost 6 bases, and 7 bases stayed unmatched. CDR1 is SGDLS and CDR2 is YYNGEE in the germline V gene. The CDR3 contains 15 residues.

The rearrangement uses TRBV7-9 and TRBJ2-5; D ambiguous. V shed 2 bases and J shed 0 bases, with 10 bases lying between them. Germline CDR1 reads SEHNR; CDR2 reads FQNEAQ (reference sequence). CDR3 length: 15 residues. CDR3 in DNA: TGTGCCAGCAGCTTAAGCAGGCAAAACCAAGAGACCCAGTACTTC. Its translation: CASSLSRQNQETQYF.

The chain links TRBV14 to TRBJ1-2; D not certain. CDR1 is SGHDN, CDR2 FVKESK, per germline. Trimming stripped 1 base from V and 4 bases from J, with 7 bases between. This CDR3 is built from 13 residues. This CDR3 is CASSQVDFYGYTF. The CDR3 DNA is TGTGCCAGCAGCCAAGTCGACTTCTATGGCTACACCTTC.

The genes are TRBV7-9 and TRBJ1-6; 7 bases are a match to TRBD1. The CDR3 runs to 14 residues. The J segment lost 7 bases and the V segment lost 5 bases, leaving 5 bases of the junction unmatched. CDR1 is SEHNR and CDR2 is FQNEAQ in the germline V gene (reference sequence). CDR3 bases: TGTGCCAGCAGCGCCGGGACAGTAAATTCACCCCTCCACTTT. Translating it yields CASSAGTVNSPLHF.

The V and J genes are TRBV29-1 and TRBJ1-1, with a weak D call TRBD1 (6 bases). There are 16 residues in the CDR3. V lost 7 bases to trimming and J lost 0 bases, with 21 bases between them. Looked up from germline, CDR1 is SQVTM and CDR2 is ANQGSEA. The CDR3 is CSAAFLGGTMNTEAFF. The DNA of the CDR3 is TGCAGCGCCGCTTTTCTAGGGGGGACTATGAACACTGAAGCTTTCTTT.

The chain combines TRBV5-6 with TRBJ2-7; D may be TRBD1 (5 bases). The CDR3 sequence is 17 residues long. The ends were cut back, 4 bases at V and 6 bases at J, with 26 bases in the middle. Germline V gene sequence: CDR1 SGHDT, CDR2 YYEEEE. This chain's CDR3 is CASSKVGVSQGFAEQYF. Written as DNA, the CDR3 is TGTGCCAGCAGCAAGGTAGGGGTTAGTCAGGGCTTTGCCGAGCAGTACTTC.

V and J are TRBV7-2 and TRBJ2-7; tentatively, D is TRBD2 (5 bases). Deletions cut 8 bases from V and 3 bases from J, with 14 bases between. Germline lookup yields CDR1 SGHTA and CDR2 FQGNSA. The CDR3 extends over 13 amino acids. The CDR3 DNA sequence: TGTGCCAGCCAGCGGCTATCGAACTACGAGCAGTACTTC. It specifies CASQRLSNYEQYF. Filled out from reference TRBV7-2 and TRBJ2-7, the complete variable domain reads GAGVSQSPSNKVTEKGKDVELRCDPISGHTALYWYRQSLGQGLEFLIYFQGNSAPDKSGLPSDRFSAERTGGSVSTLTIQRTQQEDSAVYLCASQRLSNYEQYFGPGTRLTVT.

This clone appeared once. V is TRBV6-5 and J is TRBJ2-1, with a weak D call TRBD2 (6 bases). V lost 6 bases and J lost 10, with 10 bases in between. This CDR3 region has 11 residues. Germline values: CDR1 MNHEY, CDR2 SVGAGI. The CDR3: CASRRGREQFF. Written as DNA, the CDR3 is TGTGCCAGCAGACGAGGGAGGGAGCAGTTCTTC.

This chain's CDR3 is CASSLGERETQYF. CDR3 coding DNA: TGCGCCAGCAGCTTGGGAGAAAGAGAGACCCAGTACTTC. The chain recombines TRBV5-1 with TRBJ2-5; D is ambiguous. This CDR3 spans 13 amino acids. V was cut by 0 bases and J by 4 bases, with 7 bases left in between. The germline gives CDR1 SGHRS, CDR2 YFSETQ.

The chain combines TRBV5-6 with TRBJ1-2, with unresolved D. V lost 7 bases, J lost 0 bases, and 7 bases lay in between. Germline loops: CDR1 SGHDT, CDR2 YYEEEE. There are 12 residues in the CDR3. CDR3 sequence: CASGTANYGYTF. The CDR3 coding sequence is TGTGCCAGCGGCACAGCTAACTATGGCTACACCTTC.

This clone was seen only once. The chain is built from TRBV7-2 and TRBJ2-7; D unclear. The V gene lost 3 bases and the J gene lost 6 bases, with 9 bases spanning the gap. The CDR3 extends over 12 amino acids. CDR1 is SGHTA and CDR2 is FQGNSA in the germline V gene. CDR3 loop: CASSLVRGEQYF. As DNA, the CDR3 is TGTGCCAGCAGCTTGGTCCGAGGCGAGCAGTACTTC.

The V gene is TRBV2, the J gene TRBJ2-5; TRBD2 matches at 9 bases. Germline trimming cut 8 bases from V and 5 bases from J; bases unmatched to any gene: 3. There are 12 residues in the CDR3. The germline V gene has CDR1 SNHLY and CDR2 FYNNEI. The CDR3 bases are TGTGCCAGCCGCGGACTAGCGGAGACCCAGTACTTC. It translates to CASRGLAETQYF.

The J gene is TRBJ2-3, the V gene TRBV3-1 (or the pseudogene TRBV3-2); the D gene is possibly TRBD1 (5 bases). Trimming stripped 10 bases from V and 2 bases from J, with 16 bases between. The CDR3 contains 14 residues. Germline V gene lookup returns CDR1 LGHDT and CDR2 YNNKEL (reference sequence). Written as DNA, the CDR3 is TGTGCCACCGCGTTAGGGGCAGCCACAGATACGCAGTATTTT. It specifies CATALGAATDTQYF.

V and J are TRBV7-2 and TRBJ2-4; 11 bases line up with TRBD2. The CDR3 contains 16 residues. With V trimmed by 1 base and J by 10 bases, 9 bases remained unmatched. Germline V gene sequence: CDR1 SGHTA, CDR2 FQGNSA. CDR3 loop: CASSLGPLAGGGIQYF. The CDR3, as DNA: TGTGCCAGCAGCTTAGGTCCGCTAGCGGGGGGAGGGATTCAGTACTTC.

This chain connects TRBV28 to TRBJ1-1; 9 bases align to TRBD1. The CDR3 covers 12 residues. Germline CDR1 MDHEN, CDR2 SYDVKM. The V and J ends lost 8 bases and 11 bases, in that order; junction bases with no gene match: 9. CDR3 sequence (DNA): TGTGCCAGCGGCCGGGACAGGGATGGGGCTTTCTTT. Amino acids: CASGRDRDGAFF. The complete variable domain, with remaining parts taken from reference TRBV28 and TRBJ1-1, reads DVKVTQSSRYLVKRTGEKVFLECVQDMDHENMFWYRQDPGLGLRLIYFSYDVKMKEKGDIPEGYSVSREKKERFSLILESASTNQTSMYLCASGRDRDGAFFGQGTRLTVV.

V and J are TRBV10-1 and TRBJ1-1; D is unclear. V lost 2 bases to trimming and J lost 4 bases, with 11 bases between them. CDR1 is WNHNN and CDR2 is SYGVQD in the germline V gene (reference sequence). The CDR3 runs to 14 residues. The CDR3 here is CASSEVRGGTEAFF. The CDR3 DNA reads as TGCGCCAGCAGTGAGGTCCGAGGAGGCACTGAAGCTTTCTTT.

The chain uses TRBV6-1 and TRBJ2-5; possibly TRBD1 for D (5 bases). The V gene lost 2 bases and the J gene lost 5 bases, with 12 bases spanning the gap. CDR3 size: 14 residues. Germline lookup yields CDR1 MNHNS and CDR2 SASEGT. The CDR3 reads CASSELGLRETQYF. The CDR3 DNA sequence: TGTGCCAGCAGTGAATTGGGGCTCCGGGAGACCCAGTACTTC.

The chain has TRBV5-1 and TRBJ2-1, with 8 bases lining up with TRBD1. The CDR3 length is 14 residues. From germline, CDR1 is SGHRS and CDR2 YFSETQ. The V segment lost 3 bases and the J segment 9 bases; nucleotides outside the gene matches: 8. The CDR3: CASSSLTGAGEQFF. In nucleotides, the CDR3 is TGCGCCAGCAGCTCCTTGACAGGGGCTGGTGAGCAGTTCTTC.

The rearrangement links TRBV19 to TRBJ2-3, with D hard to call. The V end was cut by 6 bases, the J end by 0 bases, with 13 bases between. This CDR3 spans 15 amino acids. CDR1 and CDR2 from the germline V gene are LNHDA and SQIVND (reference sequence). Here the CDR3 reads CASSYFPTSTDTQYF. The CDR3 coding sequence is TGTGCCAGTAGCTACTTCCCAACTAGCACAGATACGCAGTATTTT.